The 17 T cell receptor beta chains given below trace back to one sample, sequenced in a study of blood T cell repertoires in COVID-19. Repertoires were generated with immunoSEQ multiplex PCR, while TCRdb's copy carries only in-frame clones and drops some. The profile shows about 140,000 clones, approximately 80% of them singletons. Sequencing was done on a sample of peripheral blood. The receptors were gathered from a woman older than 75 in a cohort sampled during active or convalescent COVID-19.

This chain connects TRBV6-5 to TRBJ2-5; D may be TRBD2 (6 bases). The germline V gene encodes CDR1 MNHEY and CDR2 SVGAGI. The CDR3 has 13 amino acids. V dropped 6 bases and J dropped 6 bases, with 14 bases sitting between them. Written as DNA, the CDR3 is TGTGCCAGCAGACCGTGGACTACCCAGACCCAGTACTTC. Protein: CASRPWTTQTQYF.

V usage is TRBV6-1 and J usage is TRBJ2-7; no firm D call. Germline CDR1 MNHNS, CDR2 SASEGT. The CDR3 spans 12 residues. The V end lost 2 bases, the J end lost 3 bases, and 5 bases lay between the germline ends. The CDR3 sequence is CASSESGYEQYV. In DNA form, the CDR3 reads TGTGCCAGCAGTGAATCAGGCTACGAGCAGTACGTC.

The gene calls are TRBV7-8 and TRBJ2-5; a weak D match, TRBD1 (5 bases). V was cut by 5 bases and J by 2 bases, with 15 bases left in between. The CDR3 spans 15 residues. The germline gives CDR1 SGHVS, CDR2 FQNEAQ. The CDR3 region has the DNA TGTGCCAGCAGCCGGAAACGACAGTTTCAAGAGACCCAGTACTTC. Translation: CASSRKRQFQETQYF.

J is TRBJ1-1 and V is TRBV5-1; D gene uncertain. CDR3 length: 13 amino acids. CDR1 is SGHRS, CDR2 YFSETQ, per germline. The V end lost 2 bases, the J end lost 0 bases, and 5 bases lay between the germline ends. This CDR3 is CASSFLLNTEAFF. CDR3 in DNA: TGCGCCAGCAGCTTTTTATTGAACACTGAAGCTTTCTTT.

This sequence joins TRBV12-3 or TRBV12-4 and TRBJ1-6; D is perhaps TRBD1 (6 bases). This CDR3 has 13 residues. V was clipped by 6 bases and J by 6 bases, with 9 bases between them. The CDR3 nucleotides read TGTGCCAGCAGGGACAGTGTTAATTCACCCCTCCACTTT. Protein product: CASRDSVNSPLHF.

This chain connects TRBV7-9 to TRBJ1-1; D not certain. V was clipped by 1 base and J by 10 bases, with 13 bases between them. CDR3 size: 13 residues. Germline V gene lookup returns CDR1 SEHNR and CDR2 FQNEAQ (reference sequence). In DNA form, the CDR3 reads TGTGCCAGCAGCTTAGGAGTCTCTTTCGCAGCTTTCTTT. It yields the protein CASSLGVSFAAFF.

This chain links TRBV6-4 with TRBJ1-1; the D gene is possibly TRBD1 (6 bases). Looked up from germline, CDR1 is MRHNA and CDR2 is SNTAGT. This CDR3 is built from 13 residues. V dropped 5 bases and J dropped 4 bases, with 11 bases sitting between them. DNA for the CDR3: TGTGCCAGCAGTAAGGACAGCCGCACTGAAGCTTTCTTT. It encodes CASSKDSRTEAFF.

This clone occurred once. DNA of the CDR3: TGTGCCAGCAGCTTAAGGACTAGCGGGGGTAGGGAGCAGTTCTTC. Translation: CASSLRTSGGREQFF. The chain recombines TRBV7-2 with TRBJ2-1; 13 nucleotides agree with TRBD2. The CDR3 extends over 15 amino acids. Looked up from germline, CDR1 is SGHTA and CDR2 is FQGNSA. Trimming removed 2 bases from V and 10 bases from J; junction bases left unmatched: 5.

In this sample, this clone turned up once. J is TRBJ1-2 and V is TRBV6-1; D not resolved. Trimming removed 3 bases at V and 8 bases at J, with 13 bases between. The CDR3 totals 13 residues. Looked up from germline, CDR1 is MNHNS and CDR2 is SASEGT. This CDR3 reads CASSEASKRGYTF. The CDR3 DNA follows: TGTGCCAGCAGTGAGGCCAGTAAGCGAGGCTACACCTTC.

This chain links TRBV7-8 with TRBJ2-7; D is undetermined. Germline loops: CDR1 SGHVS, CDR2 FQNEAQ. Trimming left V 5 bases short and J 3 bases short, with 11 bases between. This CDR3 comprises 13 residues. CDR3 residues: CASSRTTSYEQYV. The CDR3 DNA is TGTGCCAGCAGCCGAACGACAAGCTACGAGCAGTACGTC.

The chain couples TRBV7-2 to TRBJ1-3; no reliable D call. Germline-derived CDR1 and CDR2 are SGHTA and FQGNSA. The CDR3 is 14 residues long. The V and J ends lost 5 bases and 0 bases respectively, with 8 bases between them. The CDR3, as DNA: TGTGCCAGCAGCCCTCAGCGCTCTGGAAACACCATATATTTT. It specifies CASSPQRSGNTIYF. Based on the CDR3 plus reference TRBV7-2 and TRBJ1-3, the full variable domain is GAGVSQSPSNKVTEKGKDVELRCDPISGHTALYWYRQSLGQGLEFLIYFQGNSAPDKSGLPSDRFSAERTGGSVSTLTIQRTQQEDSAVYLCASSPQRSGNTIYFGEGSWLTVV.

This clone was detected a few times. The chain is built from TRBV28 and TRBJ1-1, with D maybe TRBD1 (5 bases). V was pared by 3 bases and J by 4 bases, with 9 bases between. The CDR3 has 13 amino acids. Germline CDR1 reads MDHEN; CDR2 reads SYDVKM. The CDR3: CASSFSDSTEAFF. The CDR3 DNA follows: TGTGCCAGCAGTTTCTCCGACAGCACTGAAGCTTTCTTT.

The V and J genes are TRBV6-4 and TRBJ2-3, with D tentatively TRBD1 (6 bases). Germline CDR1 is MRHNA and CDR2 is SNTAGT. V was shortened by 3 bases and J by 3 bases, with 13 bases between the two germline ends. The CDR3 loop spans 15 amino acids. CDR3 DNA sequence: TGTGCCAGCAGTGAAAGGGGGTCGGGAACAGATACGCAGTATTTT. Amino acids: CASSERGSGTDTQYF.

The chain uses TRBV5-1 and TRBJ2-3, with 16 bases aligning to TRBD2. The CDR3 has 18 amino acids. Germline CDR1 and CDR2: SGHRS and YFSETQ. Trimming took 4 bases from V and 5 from J; bases not matched to a gene: 10. CDR3 sequence (DNA): TGCGCCAGCAGCCCAGAGGGACTAGCGGGGGGGCAGAAAGATACGCAGTATTTT. Protein sequence: CASSPEGLAGGQKDTQYF.

The V and J genes are TRBV20-1 and TRBJ2-2, with TRBD1 as a possible D gene (6 bases). The CDR3 spans 16 residues. V lost 3 bases and J 0 bases, leaving 14 bases between the germline ends. CDR1 and CDR2 from the germline V gene are DFQATT and SNEGSKA (reference sequence). CDR3 coding DNA: TGCAGTGCTAGTACCTCCGGGACAACGAACACCGGGGAGCTGTTTTTT. Protein sequence: CSASTSGTTNTGELFF.

The V call is TRBV7-2, the J call TRBJ2-3; 9 bases align to TRBD2. CDR3 size: 17 residues. The J segment lost 4 bases and the V segment lost 3 bases, leaving 11 bases of the junction unmatched. Looked up from germline, CDR1 is SGHTA and CDR2 is FQGNSA. CDR3 residues: CASSFWLGGGAADTQYF. DNA for the CDR3: TGTGCCAGCAGCTTCTGGCTTGGCGGGGGGGCTGCAGATACGCAGTATTTT.

The chain has TRBV7-3 and TRBJ1-1; no clear D gene. Germline V gene data show CDR1 as SGHTA and CDR2 as FQGTGA. The CDR3 consists of 15 residues. V was clipped by 2 bases and J by 1 base, with 11 bases between them. CDR3 DNA sequence: TGTGCCAGCAGCTTATTGGGCAGAACGAACACTGAAGCTTTCTTT. It codes for CASSLLGRTNTEAFF. Drawing the rest from reference TRBV7-3 and TRBJ1-1, the complete variable domain is GAGVSQTPSNKVTEKGKYVELRCDPISGHTALYWYRQSLGQGPEFLIYFQGTGAADDSGLPNDRFFAVRPEGSVSTLKIQRTERGDSAVYLCASSLLGRTNTEAFFGQGTRLTVV.